A selection of T cell receptor beta chains follows, all from one sample in a study of vaccination and CD4 T cells after COVID-19. For these TCRs, the target antigens are not known. TCRdb redid the calling of the PCR reads with MiXCR, one entry per CDR3 protein. This table holds about 1,600 distinct CDR3 sequences, over 65% found once. Source: CD4+ T cells from blood, cultured in vitro, taken after SARS-CoV-2 vaccination. The receptors come from a human donor who had recovered from COVID-19. CDR3s include the opening cysteine and the closing phenylalanine or tryptophan. D genes are given only for firm matches. A row's size may be missing; if present it is once, few, many or a size class.

few	.	TRBJ1-5	TRBV6-1	CASSERSNQPQHF	TGTGCCAGCAGTGAACGCAGCAATCAGCCCCAGCATTTT
.	TRBD1	TRBJ1-1	TRBV28	CASEGQPFKGTEAFF	TGTGCCAGCGAGGGACAGCCTTTTAAGGGAACTGAAGCTTTCTTT
large	.	TRBJ2-5	TRBV5-1	CASSLGTQVMETQYF	TGCGCCAGCAGCTTGGGAACTCAGGTCATGGAGACCCAGTACTTC
.	.	TRBJ2-7	TRBV12-3/TRBV12-4	CASSVGSSYEQYF	TGTGCCAGCAGTGTGGGCAGCTCCTACGAGCAGTACTTC
.	.	TRBJ2-5	TRBV19	CASSTLDGGRQETQYF	TGTGCCAGTAGTACCCTGGATGGGGGACGCCAAGAGACCCAGTACTTC
.	.	TRBJ1-5	TRBV7-9	CASSSSVGGNQPQHF	TGTGCCAGCAGCTCAAGCGTTGGGGGGAATCAGCCCCAGCATTTT
once	.	TRBJ2-7	TRBV5-5	CASSLNPVGSYEQYF	TGTGCCAGCAGCTTGAACCCCGTGGGCAGCTACGAGCAGTACTTC
.	TRBD1	TRBJ1-2	TRBV27	CASSVTAHRGPGGTINYGYTF	TGTGCCAGCAGTGTCACTGCCCACAGGGGGCCGGGGGGGACCATTAACTATGGCTACACCTTC
.	.	TRBJ1-1	TRBV20-1	CSARGQRQNTEAFF	TGCAGTGCTAGAGGCCAGAGGCAGAACACTGAAGCTTTCTTT
few	.	TRBJ1-2	TRBV20-1	CSASRTLYGYTF	TGCAGTGCTTCCCGGACCCTCTATGGCTACACCTTC
.	.	TRBJ1-1	TRBV5-4	CASSSWTTEAFF	TGTGCCAGCAGCTCCTGGACTACTGAAGCTTTCTTT
.	TRBD1	TRBJ1-6	TRBV7-9	CASSSQGAGSPLHF	TGTGCCAGCAGCTCACAGGGGGCGGGATCACCCCTCCACTTT
.	.	TRBJ2-2	TRBV4-3	CASSQESGGFTGELFF	TGCGCCAGCAGCCAAGAGTCGGGGGGCTTCACCGGGGAGCTGTTTTTT
.	.	TRBJ1-5	TRBV28	CASSGQYSNQPQHF	TGTGCCAGCAGCGGACAGTATAGCAATCAGCCCCAGCATTTT